These 7 T cell receptor beta chains were sequenced from one sample in a study of cytomegalovirus exposure and HLA in healthy donors. This table comes from immunoSEQ multiplex PCR, and its TCRdb copy is limited to in-frame clones, with some not included. The data contain 45,000 to 70,000 clones, roughly nine tenths of them singletons. The sequencing sample was made of PBMCs. The receptors here all came from a man between 18 and 29 years old in good health and CMV-seronegative.

This chain joins TRBV4-3 and TRBJ2-3; tentative D call: TRBD2 (6 bases). This CDR3 contains 17 residues. Germline V gene sequence: CDR1 LGHNA, CDR2 YSLEER. V was pared by 0 bases and J by 6 bases, with 19 bases between. Here the CDR3 reads CASSQDLPAGTWDTQYF. The DNA of the CDR3 is TGCGCCAGCAGCCAAGATCTGCCAGCGGGCACCTGGGATACGCAGTATTTT.

This chain joins TRBV7-8 and TRBJ1-5; tentative D call: TRBD1 (6 bases). Between the trimmed V and J ends, which lost 5 bases and 6 bases, there was a span of 20 bases. Germline CDR1 is SGHVS and CDR2 is FQNEAQ. The CDR3 is made up of 16 amino acids. Here the CDR3 reads CASSPMDSNLPQPQHF. In DNA, the CDR3 is TGTGCCAGCAGCCCAATGGACAGTAACCTCCCTCAGCCCCAGCATTTT.

The chain links TRBV6-5 to TRBJ2-7; TRBD2 is a possible D gene (6 bases). The germline gives CDR1 MNHEY, CDR2 SVGAGI. This CDR3 comprises 15 residues. Trimming took off 0 bases at V and 4 bases at J, with 13 bases between the two ends. DNA of the CDR3: TGTGCCAGCAGTTACTCCGGCGGGGAAGGTTACGAGCAGTACTTC. It specifies CASSYSGGEGYEQYF.

The gene calls are TRBV27 and TRBJ2-7, with 10 bases aligning to TRBD2. The CDR3 runs to 16 residues. The ends lost 6 bases at V and 3 bases at J; junction bases unmatched: 11. In germline, CDR1 is MNHEY, CDR2 SMNVEV (reference sequence). CDR3 sequence reads: CASSNDALAGVYEQYF. The CDR3 DNA is TGTGCCAGCAGCAACGACGCGCTAGCGGGAGTCTACGAGCAGTACTTC.

The chain recombines TRBV30 with TRBJ1-2, with D possibly being TRBD1 (6 bases). The CDR3 is 13 residues long. Trimming pared 0 bases from V and 7 bases from J, leaving 12 bases between. Per germline, CDR1 GTSNPN and CDR2 SVGIG (reference sequence). The CDR3 nucleotides read TGTGCCTGGAGTGTCCAGGGGTTAGCTGGCTACACCTTC. This gives the protein CAWSVQGLAGYTF. The complete variable domain, with remaining parts taken from reference TRBV30 and TRBJ1-2, reads SQTIHQWPATLVQPVGSPLSLECTVEGTSNPNLYWYRQAAGRGLQLLFYSVGIGQISSEVPQNLSASRPQDRQFILSSKKLLLSDSGFYLCAWSVQGLAGYTFGSGTRLTVV.

V usage is TRBV11-2 and J usage is TRBJ2-5; no reliable D call. This CDR3 has 13 amino acids. Trimming removed 1 base from V and 6 bases from J, with 9 bases in between. Germline CDR1 reads SGHAT; CDR2 reads FQNNGV. This CDR3 reads CASSLGGGKTQYF. The DNA of the CDR3 is TGTGCCAGCAGCTTAGGCGGTGGTAAGACCCAGTACTTC.

The chain uses TRBV9 and TRBJ2-3; the D gene is possibly TRBD1 (6 bases). The CDR3 is made up of 14 amino acids. V lost 3 bases and J 3 bases, leaving 11 bases between the germline ends. The germline CDR1 and CDR2 sequences are SGDLS and YYNGEE. The CDR3 region has the DNA TGTGCCAGCAGCGCCGGGACAAAAACAGATACGCAGTATTTT. Translated, it gives CASSAGTKTDTQYF.